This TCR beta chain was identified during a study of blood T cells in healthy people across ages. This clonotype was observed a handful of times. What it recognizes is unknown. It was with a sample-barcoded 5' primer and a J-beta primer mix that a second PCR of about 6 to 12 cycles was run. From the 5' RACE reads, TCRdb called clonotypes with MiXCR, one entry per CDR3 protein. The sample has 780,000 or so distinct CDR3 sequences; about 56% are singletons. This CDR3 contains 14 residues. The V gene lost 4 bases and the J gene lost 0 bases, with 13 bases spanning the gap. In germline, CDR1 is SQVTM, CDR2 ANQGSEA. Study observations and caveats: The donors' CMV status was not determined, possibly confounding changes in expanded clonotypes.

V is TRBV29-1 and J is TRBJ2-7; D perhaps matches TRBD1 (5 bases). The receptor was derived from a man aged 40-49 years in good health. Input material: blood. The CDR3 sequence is CSVVGDFGSYEQYF. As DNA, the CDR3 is TGCAGCGTTGTAGGGGATTTCGGCTCCTACGAGCAGTACTTC.